These 20 T cell receptor beta chains share one sample of origin, sequenced in a study of persistence of HIV-infected CD4 T cells. This was the immunoSEQ version 4 assay in survey mode. Method: immunoSEQ multiplex PCR; TCRdb's copy keeps in-frame clones and lacks some. The data contain 23,000 or so clones, around 74% of them singletons. The stimulus was an HIV-1 Gag 15-mer peptide pool, about 1 ug/peptide/mL. Sorting selected CD4+ T cells upregulating both CD40 ligand and CD69. Their antigen targets remain unknown. The sequencing here drew on CD4+ T cells sorted from PBMCs after approximately 19-hour stimulation, taken from a patient who received antiretroviral therapy. These receptors were collected from an adult man with HIV who was CMV-seropositive.

This sequence joins TRBV9 and TRBJ2-3, with 7 bases identical to TRBD2. Trimming removed 2 bases from V and 0 bases from J; junction bases left unmatched: 6. The CDR3 extends over 16 amino acids. Germline values: CDR1 SGDLS, CDR2 YYNGEE. The CDR3 sequence: CASSVRAGRSTDTQYF. In DNA, the CDR3 is TGTGCCAGCAGCGTGCGAGCGGGGCGCAGCACAGATACGCAGTATTTT.

This clone was seen more than once but under ten times. This same CDR3 is encoded by further DNA sequences in the sample. The chain employs TRBV9 and TRBJ1-1, with D unresolved. Per the germline V gene, CDR1 is SGDLS and CDR2 is YYNGEE. V dropped 0 bases and J dropped 1 base, with 7 bases sitting between them. The CDR3 sequence is 14 residues long. DNA for the CDR3: TGTGCCAGCAGCGTAGCCTGGCAGAACACTGAAGCTTTCTTT. Amino acids: CASSVAWQNTEAFF.

This clone came up once. As DNA, the CDR3 is TGTGCCAGCAGCTCCCATGGACAGGGCGGCACTGAAGCTTTCTTT. It translates to CASSSHGQGGTEAFF. The J gene is TRBJ1-1, the V gene TRBV7-2; 8 bases line up with TRBD1. This CDR3 spans 15 amino acids. The J segment lost 4 bases and the V segment lost 4 bases, leaving 8 bases of the junction unmatched. Germline loops: CDR1 SGHTA, CDR2 FQGNSA.

V is TRBV19 and J is TRBJ1-1; TRBD1 aligns across 7 bases. The CDR3 has 14 residues. Germline V lookup: CDR1 LNHDA, CDR2 SQIVND (reference sequence). Germline trimming cut 6 bases from V and 3 bases from J; bases unmatched to any gene: 7. CDR3 sequence (DNA): TGTGCCAGTAGCCAGACAGGGATTTACACTGAAGCTTTCTTT. This codes for CASSQTGIYTEAFF.

The V and J genes are TRBV6-5 and TRBJ1-2; D is perhaps TRBD1 (6 bases). The CDR3 contains 13 residues. V was clipped by 6 bases and J by 2 bases, with 10 bases between them. The germline V gene has CDR1 MNHEY and CDR2 SVGAGI. CDR3 nucleotides: TGTGCCAGCAGCGTCGGACAGAACTATGGCTACACCTTC. This translates into CASSVGQNYGYTF.

The CDR3 DNA is TGTGCCAGCAGCCAGAGCGGGGGCCCCTACGAGCAGTACTTC. It translates to CASSQSGGPYEQYF. The chain carries TRBV3-1 (or the pseudogene TRBV3-2) and TRBJ2-7, with TRBD2 matching over 8 bases. Germline CDR1 LGHDT, CDR2 YNNKEL (reference sequence). This CDR3 has 14 residues. Trimming removed 3 bases from V and 2 bases from J; junction bases left unmatched: 3.

CDR3: CSVSGGTNTGELFF. Here the CDR3 DNA reads TGCAGCGTTTCCGGAGGTACGAACACCGGGGAGCTGTTTTTT. This rearrangement joins TRBV29-1 to TRBJ2-2; maybe TRBD2 (5 bases). This CDR3 region has 14 residues. V lost 5 bases to trimming and J lost 0 bases, with 10 bases between them. Germline loops: CDR1 SQVTM, CDR2 ANQGSEA.

This clone turned up a few times. The chain joins TRBV11-2 to TRBJ2-2; 8 bases agree with TRBD1. This CDR3 contains 18 residues. V lost 4 bases and J lost 2; bases outside the gene matches: 12. Looked up from germline, CDR1 is SGHAT and CDR2 is FQNNGV. The CDR3 nucleotides read TGTGCCAGCAGCTCCACAGATTGGGACAGGCGAAACACCGGGGAGCTGTTTTTT. Translation gives CASSSTDWDRRNTGELFF.

This clone showed up just a few times. This chain links TRBV2 with TRBJ1-1; D is undetermined. Germline lookup yields CDR1 SNHLY and CDR2 FYNNEI. This CDR3 spans 13 amino acids. Trimming stripped 7 bases from V and 1 base from J, with 10 bases between. The DNA of the CDR3 is TGTGCCAGCAAGCGGGCAGAGAACACTGAAGCTTTCTTT. Amino acids: CASKRAENTEAFF. The full variable domain, rest sourced from reference TRBV2 and TRBJ1-1, is EPEVTQTPSHQVTQMGQEVILRCVPISNHLYFYWYRQILGQKVEFLVSFYNNEISEKSEIFDDQFSVERPDGSNFTLKIRSTKLEDSAMYFCASKRAENTEAFFGQGTRLTVV.

The chain uses TRBV2 and TRBJ2-7; a weak D match, TRBD1 (5 bases). Trimming left V 7 bases short and J 0 bases short, with 10 bases between. Germline CDR1 and CDR2: SNHLY and FYNNEI. The CDR3 runs 13 residues. The CDR3: CASKGQVSYEQYF. The CDR3 DNA reads as TGTGCCAGCAAGGGGCAGGTCTCCTACGAGCAGTACTTC.

This clone was recorded only once. The gene calls are TRBV27 and TRBJ1-5, with no clear D. V was shortened by 0 bases and J by 4 bases, with 7 bases between the two germline ends. The CDR3 is 14 residues long. Looked up from germline, CDR1 is MNHEY and CDR2 is SMNVEV (reference sequence). The CDR3 spells CASSLSGHNQPQHF. Here the CDR3 DNA reads TGTGCCAGCAGTTTATCAGGGCATAATCAGCCCCAGCATTTT.

The CDR3 is CASSVKQGSTNEKLFF. CDR3 bases: TGCGCCAGCAGCGTCAAACAGGGGTCAACTAATGAAAAACTGTTTTTT. The chain uses TRBV5-1 and TRBJ1-4; 7 nucleotides match TRBD1. The length of the CDR3 is 16 residues. The germline V gene encodes CDR1 SGHRS and CDR2 YFSETQ. The V and J ends lost 4 bases and 0 bases, in that order; junction bases with no gene match: 6.

V is TRBV3-1 (or the pseudogene TRBV3-2) and J is TRBJ1-3; 7 positions agree with TRBD1. Germline CDR1 reads LGHDT; CDR2 reads YNNKEL (reference sequence). V dropped 6 bases and J dropped 4; count of bases not matched to a gene: 9. The CDR3 runs to 15 residues. The CDR3 reads CASSQKGALGNTIYF. The CDR3 DNA follows: TGTGCCAGCAGTCAGAAGGGGGCTTTAGGAAACACCATATATTTT.

This clone was observed a few times. The chain is built from TRBV7-3 and TRBJ2-7; D remains unclear. This CDR3 contains 12 residues. Germline V gives CDR1 SGHTA, CDR2 FQGTGA. The ends were cut back, 8 bases at V and 4 bases at J, with 12 bases in the middle. DNA of the CDR3: TGTGCCAGCCTTGGCAGTTTTTACGAGCAGTACTTC. Translating it yields CASLGSFYEQYF.

CDR3 coding DNA: TGTGCCAGCAGCGAAAGAGCAGGGGGCGTATCGTCCGGGGAGCTGTTTTTT. Translating gives CASSERAGGVSSGELFF. V usage is TRBV7-2 and J usage is TRBJ2-2; 8 bases fit TRBD1. V was pared by 5 bases and J by 6 bases, with 14 bases of the junction left unmatched. Germline lookup yields CDR1 SGHTA and CDR2 FQGNSA. CDR3 length: 17 amino acids.

This clone was seen just once. V is TRBV18 and J is TRBJ1-4; 8 bases fit TRBD1. From germline, CDR1 is KGHSH and CDR2 LQKENI. V shed 6 bases and J 8 bases; nucleotides not matched to a gene: 8. This CDR3 is 14 amino acids long. This CDR3 reads CASSPDRGEEKLFF. CDR3 DNA sequence: TGTGCCAGCTCGCCAGACAGGGGAGAAGAAAAACTGTTTTTT.

The V and J genes are TRBV5-1 and TRBJ1-1; D unresolved. V shed 2 bases and J shed 1 base, with 6 bases lying between them. CDR3 length: 13 residues. Germline lookup yields CDR1 SGHRS and CDR2 YFSETQ. CDR3 loop: CASSLTRNTEAFF. For the CDR3, the DNA is TGCGCCAGCAGCTTAACGCGGAACACTGAAGCTTTCTTT. Full variable domain (remainder filled in from reference TRBV5-1 and TRBJ1-1): KAGVTQTPRYLIKTRGQQVTLSCSPISGHRSVSWYQQTPGQGLQFLFEYFSETQRNKGNFPGRFSGRQFSNSRSEMNVSTLELGDSALYLCASSLTRNTEAFFGQGTRLTVV.

The chain uses TRBV6-6 and TRBJ2-3; 15 positions match TRBD2. The CDR3 has 19 amino acids. CDR1 MNHNY and CDR2 SVGAGI come from the germline V gene (reference sequence). V dropped 5 bases and J dropped 2; count of bases not matched to a gene: 11. CDR3 region: CASSPQRGTSGGYTDTQYF. The CDR3 DNA sequence: TGTGCCAGCAGTCCTCAACGGGGGACTAGCGGGGGGTACACAGATACGCAGTATTTT.

The chain links TRBV7-3 to TRBJ2-1, with TRBD2 as a possible D gene (7 bases). V was cut by 2 bases and J by 2 bases, with 13 bases left in between. Looked up from germline, CDR1 is SGHTA and CDR2 is FQGTGA. This CDR3 comprises 16 residues. The CDR3 reads CASSLFRGAAYNEQFF. The CDR3 DNA sequence: TGTGCCAGCAGCTTATTTCGGGGGGCGGCCTACAATGAGCAGTTCTTC.

This clone was seen only once. The chain recombines TRBV24-1 with TRBJ1-2; no reliable D call. Germline CDR1 and CDR2: KGHDR and SFDVKD. The length of the CDR3 is 14 residues. Trimming cost V 0 bases and J 2 bases, with 6 bases left between them. This CDR3 is CATSDLDGNYGYTF. Written as DNA, the CDR3 is TGTGCCACCAGTGATTTGGACGGAAACTATGGCTACACCTTC.